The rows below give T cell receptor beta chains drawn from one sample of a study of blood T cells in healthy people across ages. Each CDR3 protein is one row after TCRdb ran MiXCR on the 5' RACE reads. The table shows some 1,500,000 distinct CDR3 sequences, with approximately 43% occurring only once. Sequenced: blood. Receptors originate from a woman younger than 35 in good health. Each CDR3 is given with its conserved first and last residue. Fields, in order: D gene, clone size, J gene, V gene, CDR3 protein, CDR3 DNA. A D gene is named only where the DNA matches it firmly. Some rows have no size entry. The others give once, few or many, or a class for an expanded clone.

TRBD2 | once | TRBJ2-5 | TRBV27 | CASVSRSGRAWNEQYF | TGTGCCAGCGTCTCACGTAGCGGGAGGGCCTGGAATGAGCAGTACTTC
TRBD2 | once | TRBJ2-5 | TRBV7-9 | CASSLASGRVTGETQYF | TGTGCCAGCAGCCTCGCTAGCGGGAGAGTAACCGGAGAGACCCAGTACTTC
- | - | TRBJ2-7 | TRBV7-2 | CASSLASGIPYNEQYF | TGTGCCAGCAGCTTAGCTTCCGGGATTCCGTACAATGAGCAGTACTTC
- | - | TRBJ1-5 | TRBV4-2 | CVSSQRNQPQHF | TGTGTCAGCAGCCAGCGGAATCAGCCCCAGCATTTT
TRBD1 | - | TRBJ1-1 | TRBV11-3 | CASAAGGGTEAFF | TGTGCCAGCGCGGCAGGGGGGGGCACTGAAGCTTTCTTT
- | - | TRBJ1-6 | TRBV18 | CASSPPFGQGSSPLHF | TGTGCCAGCTCACCACCTTTCGGGCAGGGGAGTTCACCCCTCCACTTT
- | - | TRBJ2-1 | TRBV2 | CASSASRGYSEQFF | TGTGCCAGCAGTGCCTCCCGGGGATACAGTGAGCAGTTCTTC
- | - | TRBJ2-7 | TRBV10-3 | CAINESGGDSYEQYF | TGTGCCATCAATGAAAGTGGGGGTGACTCCTACGAGCAGTACTTC
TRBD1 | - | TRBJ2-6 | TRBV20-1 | CSARFSRGGYGANVLTF | TGCAGTGCTAGATTCTCGCGAGGGGGCTATGGGGCCAACGTCCTGACTTTC
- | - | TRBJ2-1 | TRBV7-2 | CASSLWPELYNEQFF | TGTGCCAGCAGCTTATGGCCAGAGTTATACAATGAGCAGTTCTTC
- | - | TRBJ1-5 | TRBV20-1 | CSARTMSNQPQHF | TGCAGTGCTAGAACGATGAGCAATCAGCCCCAGCATTTT
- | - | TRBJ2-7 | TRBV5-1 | CASSLISKNYEQYF | TGCGCCAGCAGCTTGATCTCTAAAAACTACGAGCAGTACTTC
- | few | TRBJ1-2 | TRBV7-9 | CASNSGSLIYGYTF | TGTGCCAGCAACTCCGGATCGCTCATCTATGGCTACACCTTC
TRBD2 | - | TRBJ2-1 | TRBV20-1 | CSARTSGRTYNEQFF | TGCAGTGCTAGAACTAGCGGGAGGACCTACAATGAGCAGTTCTTC
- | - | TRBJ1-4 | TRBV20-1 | CSARDGQGGEKLFF | TGCAGTGCTAGAGATGGGCAGGGAGGTGAAAAACTGTTTTTT
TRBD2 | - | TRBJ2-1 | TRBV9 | CASSVPTSGDHSPYNEQFF | TGTGCCAGCAGCGTTCCGACTAGCGGGGACCACAGCCCCTACAATGAGCAGTTCTTC
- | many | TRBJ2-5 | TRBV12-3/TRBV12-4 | CASSFGVLETQYF | TGCGCCAGCAGCTTCGGGGTTTTGGAGACCCAGTACTTC
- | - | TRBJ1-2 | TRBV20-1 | CSARVVRGYTF | TGCAGTGCTAGAGTGGTTCGTGGCTACACCTTC
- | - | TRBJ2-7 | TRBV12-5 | CASGLGSSPYEQYF | TGTGCTAGTGGTTTGGGGTCCTCTCCCTACGAGCAGTACTTC
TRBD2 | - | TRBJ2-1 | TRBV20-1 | CSARPSGRANNEQFF | TGCAGTGCTAGACCTAGCGGGAGGGCCAATAATGAGCAGTTCTTC
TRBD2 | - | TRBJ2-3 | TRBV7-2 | CASSLGGRNTDTQYF | TGTGCCAGCAGCCTAGGCGGGAGGAACACGGATACGCAGTATTTT
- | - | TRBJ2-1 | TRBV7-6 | CASSWAGTTNEQFF | TGTGCCAGCAGCTGGGCGGGGACAACCAATGAGCAGTTCTTC
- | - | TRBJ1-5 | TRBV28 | CASSSVENSNQPQHF | TGTGCCAGCAGTTCGGTGGAGAATAGCAATCAGCCCCAGCATTTT
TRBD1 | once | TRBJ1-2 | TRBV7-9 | CASSLSAGDSLYGYTF | TGTGCCAGCAGCTTGAGCGCGGGGGACAGCCTGTATGGCTACACCTTC
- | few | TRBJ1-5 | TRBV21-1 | CARTGTSGPQHF | TGTGCCAGAACAGGGACCTCGGGTCCCCAGCATTTT
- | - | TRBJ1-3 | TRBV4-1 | CASSPSLVSGNTIYF | TGCGCCAGCAGCCCCTCGTTAGTTTCTGGAAACACCATATATTTT
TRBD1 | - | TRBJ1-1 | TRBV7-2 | CASSLVRGGLISEAFF | TGTGCCAGCAGCTTAGTCAGGGGGGGGTTGATCTCTGAAGCTTTCTTT
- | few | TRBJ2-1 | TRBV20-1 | CSASRGASYNEQFF | TGCAGTGCTAGTCGGGGGGCCAGCTACAATGAGCAGTTCTTC
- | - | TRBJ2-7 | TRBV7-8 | CASSLAEIVAYEQYF | TGTGCCAGCAGCTTAGCGGAAATAGTCGCCTACGAGCAGTACTTC
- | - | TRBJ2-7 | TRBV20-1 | CSAIVRPYEQYF | TGCAGTGCTATCGTTCGACCCTACGAGCAGTACTTC
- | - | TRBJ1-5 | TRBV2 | CASSDDQSIQPQHF | TGTGCCAGCAGTGACGACCAATCCATCCAGCCCCAGCATTTT
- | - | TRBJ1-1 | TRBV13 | CASSASQEDRSEAFF | TGTGCCAGCAGCGCGTCACAGGAAGATCGCTCTGAAGCTTTCTTT
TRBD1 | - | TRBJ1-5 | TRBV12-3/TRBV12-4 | CASSKSTGGQPQHF | TGTGCCAGCAGCAAATCGACAGGGGGTCAGCCCCAGCATTTT
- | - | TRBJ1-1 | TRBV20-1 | CSARWVGEAFF | TGCAGTGCTAGGTGGGTAGGTGAAGCTTTCTTT
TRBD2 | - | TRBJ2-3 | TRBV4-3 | CASSQTSDGTDTQYF | TGCGCCAGCAGCCAAACTAGCGACGGTACGGATACGCAGTATTTT